This T cell receptor (beta chain) was captured by sequencing in a study of blood T cell repertoires in COVID-19. For the study at large: Some COVID-19 samples were acute and others convalescent; all came from the United States, Italy and Spain.

J was trimmed by 5 bases and V by 0 bases; bases with no gene match: 13. The CDR3 covers 19 residues. The germline CDR1 and CDR2 sequences are LGHNA and YSLEER. Sequencing used immunoSEQ multiplex PCR; TCRdb keeps in-frame clones, though not all of them. The table lists about 25,000 clones, roughly nine tenths of them singletons. The sequence was obtained from a man between 65 and 79 years old with active COVID-19. The chain recombines TRBV4-3 with TRBJ2-5, with 12 positions matching TRBD2. Sequencing used peripheral blood. The CDR3 here is CASSQDLRLAGGPGETQYF. DNA of the CDR3: TGCGCCAGCAGCCAAGATCTGAGGCTAGCGGGGGGGCCTGGTGAGACCCAGTACTTC.